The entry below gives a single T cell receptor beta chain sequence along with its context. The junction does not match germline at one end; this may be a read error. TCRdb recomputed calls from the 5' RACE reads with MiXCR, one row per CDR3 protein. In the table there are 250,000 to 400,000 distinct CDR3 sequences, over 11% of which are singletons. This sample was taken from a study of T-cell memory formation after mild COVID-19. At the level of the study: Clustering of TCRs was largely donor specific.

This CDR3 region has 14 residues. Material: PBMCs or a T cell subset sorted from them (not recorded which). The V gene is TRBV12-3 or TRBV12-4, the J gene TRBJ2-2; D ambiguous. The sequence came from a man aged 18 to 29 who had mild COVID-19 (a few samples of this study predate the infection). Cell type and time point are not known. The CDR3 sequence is CASSFNKNTGELFF. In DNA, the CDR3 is TGTGCTAGCAGTTTTAATAAGAACACCGGGGAGCTGTTTTTT.